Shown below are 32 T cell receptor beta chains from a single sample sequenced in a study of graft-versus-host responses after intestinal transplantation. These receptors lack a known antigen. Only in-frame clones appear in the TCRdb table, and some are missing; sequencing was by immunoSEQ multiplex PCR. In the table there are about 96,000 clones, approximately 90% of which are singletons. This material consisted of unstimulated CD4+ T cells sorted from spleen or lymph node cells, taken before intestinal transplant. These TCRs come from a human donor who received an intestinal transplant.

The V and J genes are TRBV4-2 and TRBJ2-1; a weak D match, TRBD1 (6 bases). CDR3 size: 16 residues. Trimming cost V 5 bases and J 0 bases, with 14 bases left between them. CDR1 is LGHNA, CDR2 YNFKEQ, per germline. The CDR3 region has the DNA TGTGCCAGCAGCACAGTAACAGGGAGCTCCTACAATGAGCAGTTCTTC. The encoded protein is CASSTVTGSSYNEQFF.

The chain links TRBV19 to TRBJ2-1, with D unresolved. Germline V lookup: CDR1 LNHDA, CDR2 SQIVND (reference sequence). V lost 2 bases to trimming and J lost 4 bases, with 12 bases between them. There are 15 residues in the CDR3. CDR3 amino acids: CASSITGVSYNEQFF. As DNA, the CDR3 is TGTGCCAGTAGTATAACCGGAGTTTCTTACAATGAGCAGTTCTTC.

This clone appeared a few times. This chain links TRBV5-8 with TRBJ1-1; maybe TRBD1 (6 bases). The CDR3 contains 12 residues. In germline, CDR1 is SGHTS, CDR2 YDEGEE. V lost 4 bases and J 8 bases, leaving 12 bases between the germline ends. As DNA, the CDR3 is TGTGCCAGCAGCGCCAACAGGGCCGAAGCTTTCTTT. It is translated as CASSANRAEAFF.

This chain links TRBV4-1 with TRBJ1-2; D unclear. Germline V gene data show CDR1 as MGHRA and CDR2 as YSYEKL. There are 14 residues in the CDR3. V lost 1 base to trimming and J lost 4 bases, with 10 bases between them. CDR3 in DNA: TGCGCCAGCAGCCAAGTGACTGGCTTCTATGGCTACACCTTC. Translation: CASSQVTGFYGYTF.

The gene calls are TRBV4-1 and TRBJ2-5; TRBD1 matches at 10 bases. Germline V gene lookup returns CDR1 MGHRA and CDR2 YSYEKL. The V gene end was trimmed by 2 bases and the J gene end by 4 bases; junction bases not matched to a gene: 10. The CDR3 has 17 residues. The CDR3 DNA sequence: TGCGCCAGCAGCCAAAAAAAGCCCGGGACAGGGGTAGAGACCCAGTACTTC. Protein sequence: CASSQKKPGTGVETQYF.

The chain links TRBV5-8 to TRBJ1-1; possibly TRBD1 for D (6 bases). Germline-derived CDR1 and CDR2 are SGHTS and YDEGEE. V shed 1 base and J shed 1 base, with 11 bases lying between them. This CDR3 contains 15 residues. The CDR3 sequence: CASSLLARGNTEAFF. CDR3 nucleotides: TGTGCCAGCAGCTTGTTGGCCAGGGGGAACACTGAAGCTTTCTTT.

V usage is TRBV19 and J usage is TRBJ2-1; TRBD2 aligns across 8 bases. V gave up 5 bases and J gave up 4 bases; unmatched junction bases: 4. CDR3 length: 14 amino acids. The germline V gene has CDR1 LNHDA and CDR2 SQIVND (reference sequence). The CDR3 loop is CASSARGGYNEQFF. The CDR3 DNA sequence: TGTGCCAGTAGTGCCCGGGGGGGATACAATGAGCAGTTCTTC.

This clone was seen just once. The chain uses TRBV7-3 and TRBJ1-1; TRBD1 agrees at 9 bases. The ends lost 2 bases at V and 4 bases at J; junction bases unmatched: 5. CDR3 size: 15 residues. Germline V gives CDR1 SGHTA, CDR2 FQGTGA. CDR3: CASSLSPGQGTEAFF. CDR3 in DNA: TGTGCCAGCAGCTTATCTCCGGGACAGGGCACTGAAGCTTTCTTT.

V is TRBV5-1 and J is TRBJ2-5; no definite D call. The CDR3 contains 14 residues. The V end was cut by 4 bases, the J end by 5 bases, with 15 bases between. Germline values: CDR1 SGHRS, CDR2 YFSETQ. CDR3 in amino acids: CASSGGQSGETQYF. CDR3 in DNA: TGCGCCAGCAGCGGCGGCCAGAGTGGGGAGACCCAGTACTTC.

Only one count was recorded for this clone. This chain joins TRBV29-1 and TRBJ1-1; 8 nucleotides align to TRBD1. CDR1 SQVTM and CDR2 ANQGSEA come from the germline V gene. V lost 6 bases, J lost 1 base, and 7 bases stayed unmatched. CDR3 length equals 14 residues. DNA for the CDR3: TGCAGCGTCTCCGGACAGGGTGCGAACACTGAAGCTTTCTTT. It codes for CSVSGQGANTEAFF.

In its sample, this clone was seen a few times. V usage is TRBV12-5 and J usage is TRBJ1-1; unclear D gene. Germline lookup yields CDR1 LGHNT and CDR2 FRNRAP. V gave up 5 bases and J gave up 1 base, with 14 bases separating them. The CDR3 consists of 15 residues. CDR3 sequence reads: CASGTPRRANTEAFF. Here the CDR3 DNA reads TGTGCTAGTGGTACCCCACGAAGAGCGAACACTGAAGCTTTCTTT.

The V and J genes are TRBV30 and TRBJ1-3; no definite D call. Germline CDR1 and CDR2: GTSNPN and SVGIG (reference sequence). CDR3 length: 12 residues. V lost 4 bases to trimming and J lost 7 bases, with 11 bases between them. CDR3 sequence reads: CAWKTGKNTIYF. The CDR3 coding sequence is TGTGCCTGGAAGACGGGGAAGAACACCATATATTTT.

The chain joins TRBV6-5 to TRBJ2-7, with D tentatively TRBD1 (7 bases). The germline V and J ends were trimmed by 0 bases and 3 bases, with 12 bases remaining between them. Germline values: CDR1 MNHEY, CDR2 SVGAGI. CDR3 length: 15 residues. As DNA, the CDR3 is TGTGCCAGCAGTTACTCAAGGCAGGGGGGCTACGAGCAGTACTTC. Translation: CASSYSRQGGYEQYF.

CDR3 DNA sequence: TGTGCCACCAGCACGGGGGACAGCCTTAACTATGGCTACACCTTC. As protein: CATSTGDSLNYGYTF. This sequence joins TRBV15 and TRBJ1-2; 7 nucleotides line up with TRBD1. Germline V gene data show CDR1 as LNHNV and CDR2 as YYDKDF (reference sequence). This CDR3 is built from 15 residues. J gave up 1 base and V 4 bases, and 6 bases lay outside the gene matches.

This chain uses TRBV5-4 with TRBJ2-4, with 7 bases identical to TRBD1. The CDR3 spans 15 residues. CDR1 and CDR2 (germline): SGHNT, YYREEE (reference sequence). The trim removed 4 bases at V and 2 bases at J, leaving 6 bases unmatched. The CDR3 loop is CASSTGTVTKNIQYF. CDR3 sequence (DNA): TGTGCCAGCAGCACGGGGACAGTCACCAAAAACATTCAGTACTTC.

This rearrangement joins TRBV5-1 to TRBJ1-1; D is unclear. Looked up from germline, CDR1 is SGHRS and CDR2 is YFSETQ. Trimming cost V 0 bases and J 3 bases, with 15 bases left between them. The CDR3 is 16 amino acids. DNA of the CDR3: TGCGCCAGCAGCTTGGGGGTTGCGGGAAGGGACACTGAAGCTTTCTTT. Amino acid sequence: CASSLGVAGRDTEAFF.

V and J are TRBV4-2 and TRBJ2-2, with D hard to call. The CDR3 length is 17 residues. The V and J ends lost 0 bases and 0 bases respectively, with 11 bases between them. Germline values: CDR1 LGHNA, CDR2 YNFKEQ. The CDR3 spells CASSQDSYSSNTGELFF. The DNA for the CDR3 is TGTGCCAGCAGCCAAGATTCGTACAGTTCGAACACCGGGGAGCTGTTTTTT.

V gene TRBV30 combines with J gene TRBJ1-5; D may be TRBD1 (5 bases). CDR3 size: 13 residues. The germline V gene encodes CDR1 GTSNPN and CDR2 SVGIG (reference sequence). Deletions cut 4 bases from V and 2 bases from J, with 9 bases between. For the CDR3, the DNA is TGTGCCTGGAATTTAGGGGGCAATCAGCCCCAGCATTTT. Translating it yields CAWNLGGNQPQHF.

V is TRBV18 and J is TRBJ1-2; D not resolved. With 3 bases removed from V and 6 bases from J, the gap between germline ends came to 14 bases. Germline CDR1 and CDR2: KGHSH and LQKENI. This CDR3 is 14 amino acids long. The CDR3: CASSPAQATHGYTF. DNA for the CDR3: TGTGCCAGCTCACCTGCCCAGGCCACCCATGGCTACACCTTC.

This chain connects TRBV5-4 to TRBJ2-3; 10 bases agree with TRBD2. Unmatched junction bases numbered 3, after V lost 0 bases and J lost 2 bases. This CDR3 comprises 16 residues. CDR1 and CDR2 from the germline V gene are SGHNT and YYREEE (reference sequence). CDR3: CASSLGTSGNTDTQYF. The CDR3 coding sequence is TGTGCCAGCAGCTTGGGGACTAGCGGTAACACAGATACGCAGTATTTT.

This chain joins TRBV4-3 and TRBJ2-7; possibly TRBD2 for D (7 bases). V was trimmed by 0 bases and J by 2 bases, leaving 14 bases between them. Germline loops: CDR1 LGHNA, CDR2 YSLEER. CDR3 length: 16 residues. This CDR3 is CASSQDRAGATYEQYF. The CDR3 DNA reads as TGCGCCAGCAGCCAAGATCGGGCGGGGGCAACCTACGAGCAGTACTTC.

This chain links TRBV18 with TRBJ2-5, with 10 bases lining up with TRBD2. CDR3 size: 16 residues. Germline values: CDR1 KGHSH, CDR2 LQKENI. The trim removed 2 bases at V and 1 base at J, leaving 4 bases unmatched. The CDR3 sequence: CASSPKQRGGQETQYF. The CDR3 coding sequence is TGTGCCAGCTCACCAAAACAGCGGGGGGGCCAAGAGACCCAGTACTTC. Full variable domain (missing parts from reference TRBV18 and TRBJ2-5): NAGVMQNPRHLVRRRGQEARLRCSPMKGHSHVYWYRQLPEEGLKFMVYLQKENIIDESGMPKERFSAEFPKEGPSILRIQQVVRGDSAAYFCASSPKQRGGQETQYFGPGTRLLVL.

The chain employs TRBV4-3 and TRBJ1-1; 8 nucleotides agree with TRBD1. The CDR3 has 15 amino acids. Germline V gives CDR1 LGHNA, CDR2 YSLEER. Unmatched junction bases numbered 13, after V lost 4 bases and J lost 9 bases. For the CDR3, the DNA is TGCGCCAGCAGCCGGGACAGGTCGAATAGTATCAAAGCTTTCTTT. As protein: CASSRDRSNSIKAFF.

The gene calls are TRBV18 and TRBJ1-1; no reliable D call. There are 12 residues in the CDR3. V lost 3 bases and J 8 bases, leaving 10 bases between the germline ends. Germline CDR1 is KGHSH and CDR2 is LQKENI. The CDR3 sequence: CASSPFGGEAFF. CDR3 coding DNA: TGTGCCAGCTCACCTTTCGGCGGGGAAGCTTTCTTT. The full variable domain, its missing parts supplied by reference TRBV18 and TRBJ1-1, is NAGVMQNPRHLVRRRGQEARLRCSPMKGHSHVYWYRQLPEEGLKFMVYLQKENIIDESGMPKERFSAEFPKEGPSILRIQQVVRGDSAAYFCASSPFGGEAFFGQGTRLTVV.

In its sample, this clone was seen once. The CDR3 reads CASSAMSSTDTQYF. The CDR3 DNA sequence: TGTGCCAGTAGCGCGATGTCTAGCACAGATACGCAGTATTTT. The V and J genes are TRBV19 and TRBJ2-3; D not resolved. This CDR3 contains 14 residues. Germline CDR1 LNHDA, CDR2 SQIVND (reference sequence). V lost 6 bases, J lost 0 bases, and 10 bases lay in between. The variable domain in full, completed from reference TRBV19 and TRBJ2-3, reads DGGITQSPKYLFRKEGQNVTLSCEQNLNHDAMYWYRQDPGQGLRLIYYSQIVNDFQKGDIAEGYSVSREKKESFPLTVTSAQKNPTAFYLCASSAMSSTDTQYFGPGTRLTVL.

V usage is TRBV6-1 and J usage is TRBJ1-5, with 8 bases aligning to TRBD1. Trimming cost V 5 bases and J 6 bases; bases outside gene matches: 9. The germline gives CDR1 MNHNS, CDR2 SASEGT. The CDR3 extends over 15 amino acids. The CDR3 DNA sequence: TGTGCCAGCAGTTTTACGACAGGGGTTGCTCAGCCCCAGCATTTT. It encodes CASSFTTGVAQPQHF.

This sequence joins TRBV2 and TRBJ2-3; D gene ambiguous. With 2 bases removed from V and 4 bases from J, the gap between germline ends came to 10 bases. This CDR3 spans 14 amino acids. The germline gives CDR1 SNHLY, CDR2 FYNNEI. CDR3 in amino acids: CASSEYFGPDTQYF. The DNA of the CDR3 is TGTGCCAGCAGTGAATACTTTGGGCCAGATACGCAGTATTTT.

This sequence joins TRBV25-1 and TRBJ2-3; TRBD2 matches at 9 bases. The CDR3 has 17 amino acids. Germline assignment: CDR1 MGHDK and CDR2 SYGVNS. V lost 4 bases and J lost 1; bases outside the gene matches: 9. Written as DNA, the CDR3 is TGTGCCAGCAGTGGATCGGGACTAGCCGGCCGCACAGATACGCAGTATTTT. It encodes CASSGSGLAGRTDTQYF.

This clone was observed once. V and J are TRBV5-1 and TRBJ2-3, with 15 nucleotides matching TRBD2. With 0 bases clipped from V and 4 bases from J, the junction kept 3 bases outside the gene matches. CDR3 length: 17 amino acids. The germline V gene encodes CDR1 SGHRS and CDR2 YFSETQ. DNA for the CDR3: TGCGCCAGCAGCTTGGCCGGGACTAGCGGGAGGCCAGATACGCAGTATTTT. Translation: CASSLAGTSGRPDTQYF.

CDR3 protein: CASSQSGYTWSEKLFF. In DNA form, the CDR3 reads TGTGCCAGCAGCCAATCTGGGTACACTTGGAGTGAAAAACTGTTTTTT. The chain recombines TRBV4-2 with TRBJ1-4; no firm D call. Germline V CDR1 and CDR2: LGHNA, YNFKEQ. This CDR3 spans 16 amino acids. V was clipped by 2 bases and J by 7 bases, with 17 bases between them.

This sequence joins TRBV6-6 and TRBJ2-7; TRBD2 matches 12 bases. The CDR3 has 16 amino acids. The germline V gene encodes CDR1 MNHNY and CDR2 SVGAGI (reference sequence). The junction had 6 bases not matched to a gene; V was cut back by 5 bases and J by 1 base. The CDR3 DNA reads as TGTGCCAGCAGTCTCGGACTAGCGGGGACATCCTACGAGCAGTACTTC. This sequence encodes CASSLGLAGTSYEQYF.

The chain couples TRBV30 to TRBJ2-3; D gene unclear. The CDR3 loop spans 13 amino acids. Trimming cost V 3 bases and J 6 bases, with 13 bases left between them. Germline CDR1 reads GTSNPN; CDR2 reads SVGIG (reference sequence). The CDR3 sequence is CAWSPNRVDTQYF. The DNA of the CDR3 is TGTGCCTGGAGCCCAAACCGGGTCGATACGCAGTATTTT. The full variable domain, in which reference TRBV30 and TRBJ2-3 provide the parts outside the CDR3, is SQTIHQWPATLVQPVGSPLSLECTVEGTSNPNLYWYRQAAGRGLQLLFYSVGIGQISSEVPQNLSASRPQDRQFILSSKKLLLSDSGFYLCAWSPNRVDTQYFGPGTRLTVL.